This T cell receptor (beta chain) derives from a study of OX40 agonist ivuxolimab in advanced cancers. Study at large: Anti-PD-1, anti-PD-L1 or anti-CTLA-4 therapy given earlier was allowed, and over 35% had some.

Generated by immunoSEQ multiplex PCR, the TCRdb table keeps only in-frame clones and is missing some. Here the sample spans under 45,000 clones, approximately 80% being singletons. Study-wide results and caveats: Also present in some nonresponders was a low level of normalized T-cell clonal expansion.

Notes on this clone: Antigen specificity is unknown.

The sequence was obtained from an adult with an advanced solid tumor such as melanoma, head and neck, liver or kidney cancer. The specimen was CD4+ or CD8+ T cells sorted from blood, collected in a trial of the OX40 agonist ivuxolimab.

CDR3 region: CASSSSGTALPYEQYF. The DNA for the CDR3 is TGTGCCAGCAGTTCCTCCGGGACAGCTCTCCCCTACGAGCAGTACTTC. The chain is built from TRBV6-5 and TRBJ2-7; 7 positions agree with TRBD1. In germline, CDR1 is MNHEY, CDR2 SVGAGI. The CDR3 has 16 residues. V shed 4 bases, J shed 2 bases, and the junction held 11 bases outside the gene matches.